This T cell receptor beta chain comes out of a study of shared clonotypes between healthy human individuals (dated by TCRdb to 2020 to 2022). Describing the broader study: The cohort included three men and a couple of women between 18 and 49 years of age. Between about 0.8 and 8.9 billion PBMCs per donor were obtained by leukapheresis. The study deeply sequenced blood TCR repertoires of about 5 healthy adults to estimate repertoire size and the extent of clonotype sharing between individuals. For each donor, three plates each were used for CD4 naive and CD4 memory, two plates were used for CD8 naive, and one plate was used for CD8 memory. To increase sequencing depth and limit assay-specific biases, TCR repertoire library preparation and sequencing were carried out by different laboratories using diverse techniques. What the research found in general, with its limitations: Pairwise subsampling led to the expectation that sequencing depth would affect the degree of clonotype sharing among donors. Incomplete sequencing was indicated by rarefaction of sorted-subset datasets, despite the large sequencing depth. Larger estimated clonotype richness was generally found for naive subsets than for memory subsets. Sharing across four donors was observed for 4.5% to 6.5% of naive CD4, 3% to 3.5% of naive CD8, 2% to 2.5% of memory CD4, and about 0.4% of memory CD8 clonotypes. Only blood was sampled, and tissue TCR repertoires likely differ from those in blood. Because the study included only a small number of donors, the genetic and exposure-history diversity represented was limited. Higher generation probabilities were observed for clonotypes shared by all four sorted-subset donors than for non-shared clonotypes.

The germline V gene provides CDR1 SGHDT and CDR2 YYEEEE. Cut back by 0 bases and 4 bases, the V and J ends lie 7 bases apart. Inclusive of the bounding cysteine and phenylalanine, the CDR3 is 13 residues long. The only DNA kept is the CDR3, 39 bases in frame from the first base. CD8 naive samples consisted of CD45RO-negative cells that were positively selected for CCR7, yielding a CD45RA+CCR7+ population without TemRA cells. The donors were healthy, HIV-negative adults with no recently reported acute infections or vaccinations. Every donor was a Caucasian adult living in Nashville, Tennessee, USA. After blood collection by leukapheresis, PBMCs were isolated using Ficoll-Histopaque density gradient centrifugation and then cryopreserved in the vapor phase of liquid nitrogen. Purity and quantity of every magnetically sorted T cell population were checked by analytical flow cytometry. Genomic DNA was isolated from each sorted fraction and quantified by UV absorbance on a Nanodrop 2000c.

About this clone: No antigen is known for it. Base-call qualities are not available, and no considerably larger clone is one nucleotide away.

TCR CDR3 regions were amplified from genomic DNA by multiplex PCR using the deep immunoSEQ assay. Extracted genomic DNA from each cell subset was distributed evenly across all wells of several immunoSEQ 96-well plates, and each plate was treated as a replicate. For sorted subsets, around 200 ng genomic DNA, equal to 30,000 or so T cell genomes, was loaded into each replicate PCR. Purified libraries were quantified with a Qubit 3.0 fluorometer, sized on a Bioanalyzer 2100, and re-quantified with the KAPA Library Quantification kit. Every immunoSEQ 96-well plate was sequenced on a separate single-read 150-cycle Illumina NextSeq 550 flow cell. Processing in the source paper ran as follows. Because the immunoSEQ output held only junctional sequences and lacked quality scores, the filtering could not match the filtering applied to full-length reads. Sequences were annotated with PyIR, a Python wrapper for IgBLAST v1.9, and V/J genes and CDR3 were assigned using IMGT germline references. Reads were removed for weak V/J assignments (E-value above 1e-6), missing CDR3, stop codons, out-of-frame junctions, or ambiguous translated residues. V3J clonotypes were defined by identical inferred V gene, J gene, and CDR3 amino acid sequence. To compute the percentage overlap between repertoires, the number of shared unique clonotypes was divided by the size of the smaller repertoire. Three approaches were used to assess repertoire richness: RTK rarefaction, the Chao1 estimator, and Recon v2.1 estimates of unobserved clonotypes. Generation probabilities for all TCRbeta clonotypes obtained by the gDNA method from a handful of donors were computed using OLGA. This is the immuneACCESS table as TCRdb keeps it, with only in-frame sequences that have V and J called. A part of the clones is gone; compared with another copy, unresolved V genes explain less than half, and the rest is unexplained. That table is the source of V, J and clone size, and D and trimming were worked out from the DNA. The sample profile shows about 2 million clones; over 85% of them were found once. The ten largest make up around 1% of the sample.

Sample: naive CD8+ T cells sorted from blood. Read against the paper, the sample's cell subset or site label means: CD45RA+CCR7+. The receptor chain draws on TRBV5-6 and TRBJ1-2; the D gene is unclear. The TCR originated in a man aged 18 to 30 in good health. DNA sequence: TGTGCCAGCAGCTTGGATCGGTCCTATGGCTACACCTTC. The translation is CASSLDRSYGYTF. With all but the CDR3 taken from the reference TRBV5-6 and TRBJ1-2 genes, the full variable domain is: DAGVTQSPTHLIKTRGQQVTLRCSPKSGHDTVSWYQQALGQGPQFIFQYYEEEERQRGNFPDRFSGHQFPNYSSELNVNALLLGDSALYLCASSLDRSYGYTFGSGTRLTVV.